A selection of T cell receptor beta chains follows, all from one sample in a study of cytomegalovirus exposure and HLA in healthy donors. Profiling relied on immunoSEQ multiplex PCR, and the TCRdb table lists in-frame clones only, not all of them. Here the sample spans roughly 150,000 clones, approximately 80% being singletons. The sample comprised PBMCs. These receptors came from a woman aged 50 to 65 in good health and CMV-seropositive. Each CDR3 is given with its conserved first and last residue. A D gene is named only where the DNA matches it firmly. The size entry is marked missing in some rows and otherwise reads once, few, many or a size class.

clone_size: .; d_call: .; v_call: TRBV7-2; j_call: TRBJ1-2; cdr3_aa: CASSPTVTHGYTF; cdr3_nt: TGTGCCAGCAGCCCCACAGTTACCCATGGCTACACCTTC
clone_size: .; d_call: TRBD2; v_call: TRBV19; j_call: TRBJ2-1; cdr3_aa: CASSPTSGGTDNEQFF; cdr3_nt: TGTGCCAGTAGTCCAACTAGCGGGGGTACCGACAATGAGCAGTTCTTC
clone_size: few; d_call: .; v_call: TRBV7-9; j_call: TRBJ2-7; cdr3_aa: CASSPTDKYEQYF; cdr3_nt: TGTGCCAGCAGCCCGACCGACAAGTACGAGCAGTACTTC
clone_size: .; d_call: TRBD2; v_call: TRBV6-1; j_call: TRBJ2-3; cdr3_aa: CASSPAGGTDTQYF; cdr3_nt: TGTGCCAGCAGTCCAGCGGGGGGCACAGATACGCAGTATTTT
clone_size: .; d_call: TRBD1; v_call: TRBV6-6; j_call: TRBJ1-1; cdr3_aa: CASRGTGVLNTEAFF; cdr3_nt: TGTGCCAGCAGGGGGACAGGGGTATTGAACACTGAAGCTTTCTTT
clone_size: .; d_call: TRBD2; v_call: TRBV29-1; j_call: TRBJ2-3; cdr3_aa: CSAPGLAPTTDTQYF; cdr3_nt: TGCAGCGCACCGGGACTAGCCCCCACCACAGATACGCAGTATTTT
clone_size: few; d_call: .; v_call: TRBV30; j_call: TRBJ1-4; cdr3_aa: CAWNPPGRNEKLFF; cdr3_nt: TGTGCCTGGAACCCCCCCGGGAGGAATGAAAAACTGTTTTTT
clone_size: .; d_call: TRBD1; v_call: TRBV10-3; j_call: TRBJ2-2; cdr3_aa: CAISEATGGNTGELFF; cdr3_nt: TGTGCCATCAGTGAGGCCACAGGGGGGAACACCGGGGAGCTGTTTTTT
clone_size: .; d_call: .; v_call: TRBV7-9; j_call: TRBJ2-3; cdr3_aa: CASSPGHPGDTQYF; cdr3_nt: TGTGCCAGCAGCCCGGGACACCCCGGAGATACGCAGTATTTT
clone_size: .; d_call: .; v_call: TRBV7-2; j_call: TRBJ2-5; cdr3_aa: CASSLVGSGQETQYF; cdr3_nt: TGTGCCAGCAGCTTAGTAGGTAGCGGCCAAGAGACCCAGTACTTC
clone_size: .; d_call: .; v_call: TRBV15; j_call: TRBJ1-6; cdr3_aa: CATSRERVTDNSPLHF; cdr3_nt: TGTGCCACCAGCAGAGAACGTGTCACGGATAATTCACCCCTCCACTTT
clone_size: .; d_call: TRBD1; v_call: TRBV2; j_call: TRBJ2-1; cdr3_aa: CASALTGGSYNEQFF; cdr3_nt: TGTGCGAGCGCCTTAACAGGGGGCTCCTACAATGAGCAGTTCTTC
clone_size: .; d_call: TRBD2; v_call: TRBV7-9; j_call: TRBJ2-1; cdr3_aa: CASRKTSGAESEQFF; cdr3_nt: TGTGCCAGCAGAAAAACTAGCGGGGCTGAGAGTGAGCAGTTCTTC
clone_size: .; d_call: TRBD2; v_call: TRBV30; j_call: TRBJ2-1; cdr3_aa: CAWSYPGGRYNEQFF; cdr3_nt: TGTGCCTGGAGTTACCCGGGGGGGAGATACAATGAGCAGTTCTTC
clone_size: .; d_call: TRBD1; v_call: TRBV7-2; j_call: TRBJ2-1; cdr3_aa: CASSPDRGYNEQFF; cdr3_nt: TGTGCCAGCAGCCCGGACAGGGGTTACAATGAGCAGTTCTTC
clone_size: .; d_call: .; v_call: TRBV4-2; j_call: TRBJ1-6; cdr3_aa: CASSAGGPNSPLHF; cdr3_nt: TGTGCCAGCAGTGCCGGGGGTCCCAATTCACCCCTCCACTTT
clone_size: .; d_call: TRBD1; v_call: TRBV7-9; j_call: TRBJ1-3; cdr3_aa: CASSQTGTGVVPARNTIYF; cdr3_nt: TGTGCCAGCAGCCAAACCGGGACAGGGGTCGTCCCAGCGAGAAACACCATATATTTT
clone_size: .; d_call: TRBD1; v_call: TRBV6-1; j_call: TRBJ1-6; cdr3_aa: CASSDLTGGPPLHF; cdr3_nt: TGTGCCAGCAGTGACCTGACAGGGGGTCCACCCCTCCACTTT
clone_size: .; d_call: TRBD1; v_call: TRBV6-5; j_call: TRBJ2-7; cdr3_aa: CASSQKRTGGTKNF; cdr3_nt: TGTGCCAGCAGCCAAAAAAGGACAGGGGGTACTAAGAACTTC
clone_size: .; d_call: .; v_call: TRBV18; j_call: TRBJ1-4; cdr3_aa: CASSPSTFGEKLFF; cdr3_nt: TGTGCCAGCTCACCTTCAACCTTCGGTGAAAAACTGTTTTTT
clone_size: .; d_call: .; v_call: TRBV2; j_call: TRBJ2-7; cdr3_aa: CARERRGSGYEQYF; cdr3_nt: TGTGCCAGAGAACGCAGGGGATCGGGCTACGAGCAGTACTTC
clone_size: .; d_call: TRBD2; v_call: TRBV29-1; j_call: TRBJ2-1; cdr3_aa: CSATNPPPPLAGFNEQFF; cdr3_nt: TGCAGCGCAACAAACCCTCCGCCCCCACTAGCGGGGTTCAATGAGCAGTTCTTC
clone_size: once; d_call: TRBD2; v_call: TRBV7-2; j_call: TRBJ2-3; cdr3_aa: CASTTSGGSPTDTQYF; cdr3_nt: TGTGCCAGCACCACTAGCGGGGGGTCTCCCACAGATACGCAGTATTTT
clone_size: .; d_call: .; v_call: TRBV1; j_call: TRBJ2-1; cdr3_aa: CTSSQDGLAGGLKDNEQFF; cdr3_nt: TGCACCAGCAGCCAAGATGGGCTAGCGGGGGGGCTAAAGGACAATGAGCAGTTCTTC
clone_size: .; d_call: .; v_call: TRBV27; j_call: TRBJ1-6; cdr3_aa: CASTSGISYNSPLHF; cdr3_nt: TGTGCCAGCACTTCAGGGATCTCCTATAATTCACCCCTCCACTTT
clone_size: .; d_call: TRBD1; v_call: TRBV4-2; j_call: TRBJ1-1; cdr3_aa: CASSQETGRRTEAFF; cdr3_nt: TGTGCCAGCAGCCAAGAGACAGGGAGACGCACTGAAGCTTTCTTT
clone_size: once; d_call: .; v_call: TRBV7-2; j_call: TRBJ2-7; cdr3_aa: CASSLVAGAGEQYF; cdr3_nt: TGTGCCAGCAGCTTAGTCGCGGGGGCGGGGGAGCAGTACTTC
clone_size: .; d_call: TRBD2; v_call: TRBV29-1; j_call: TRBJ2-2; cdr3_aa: CSVETSGANTGELFF; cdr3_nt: TGCAGCGTTGAAACTAGCGGGGCGAACACCGGGGAGCTGTTTTTT
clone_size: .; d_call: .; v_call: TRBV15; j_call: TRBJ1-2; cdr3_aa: CATSRSLPVGSGYTF; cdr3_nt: TGTGCCACCAGCCGTTCGCTTCCCGTGGGGAGTGGCTACACCTTC
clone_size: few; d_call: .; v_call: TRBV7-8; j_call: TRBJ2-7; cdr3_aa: CASSRPPKGGEQYF; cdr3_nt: TGTGCCAGCAGCCGACCTCCCAAAGGGGGCGAGCAGTACTTC
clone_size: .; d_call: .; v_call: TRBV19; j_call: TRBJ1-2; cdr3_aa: CASSTQATRGGYTF; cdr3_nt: TGTGCCAGTAGTACCCAGGCTACCAGGGGTGGCTACACCTTC
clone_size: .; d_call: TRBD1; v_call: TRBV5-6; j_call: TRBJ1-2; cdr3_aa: CASSFGQGAGNYGYTF; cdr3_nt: TGTGCCAGCAGCTTTGGGCAGGGGGCTGGTAACTATGGCTACACCTTC
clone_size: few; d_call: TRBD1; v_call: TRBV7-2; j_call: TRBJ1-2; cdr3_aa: CASSFPDRGKGYTF; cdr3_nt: TGTGCCAGCAGCTTCCCCGACAGGGGGAAGGGCTACACCTTC